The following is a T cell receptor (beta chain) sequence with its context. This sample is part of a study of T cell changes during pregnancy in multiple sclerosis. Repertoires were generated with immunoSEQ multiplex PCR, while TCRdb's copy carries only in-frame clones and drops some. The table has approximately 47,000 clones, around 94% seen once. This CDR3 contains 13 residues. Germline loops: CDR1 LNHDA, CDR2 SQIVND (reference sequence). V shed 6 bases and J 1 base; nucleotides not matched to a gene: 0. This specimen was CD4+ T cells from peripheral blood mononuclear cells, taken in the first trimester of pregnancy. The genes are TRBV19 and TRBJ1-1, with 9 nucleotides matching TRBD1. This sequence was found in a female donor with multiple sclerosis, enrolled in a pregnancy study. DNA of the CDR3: TGTGCCAGTAGGGACAGGGGGAACACTGAAGCTTTCTTT. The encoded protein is CASRDRGNTEAFF.